This entry features one TCR beta chain sequence. Under the authors' procedure: Estimates of nucleated cell counts were drawn from the amplification of reference gene primers. Assay used: immunoSEQ multiplex PCR; TCRdb lists only in-frame clones, some missing. The V and J calls and the clone size are those of that table, but D and trimming were determined from the DNA. The sample shows 200,000 to 300,000 clones, less than 90% of them seen only once. CDR3 length: 16 amino acids. The ends were cut back, 0 bases at V and 2 bases at J, with 11 bases in the middle. Germline CDR1 is LGHNA and CDR2 is YSLEER. These data belong to a study of blood T cell repertoires in COVID-19.

The material sequenced was peripheral blood. This clonotype was obtained from a man in his thirties or forties with active or convalescent COVID-19. The genes are TRBV4-3 and TRBJ2-1; tentative D call: TRBD2 (6 bases). For the CDR3, the DNA is TGCGCCAGCAGCCAAGAACCGGGGGATACCTACAATGAGCAGTTCTTC. This sequence encodes CASSQEPGDTYNEQFF.